One and the same sample provided the 15 T cell receptor beta chains below, sequenced in a study of blood T cell repertoires in COVID-19. Generated by immunoSEQ multiplex PCR, the TCRdb table keeps only in-frame clones and is missing some. Of over 100,000 clones in the sample, less than 90% are singletons; the top ten hold roughly 11%. The specimen sequenced was peripheral blood. Receptors originate from a man of 80 years or more with acute or convalescent COVID-19.

J is TRBJ1-1 and V is TRBV11-2, with 9 bases identical to TRBD1. CDR1 and CDR2 (germline): SGHAT, FQNNGV. The CDR3 has 13 residues. J was trimmed by 7 bases and V by 4 bases; bases with no gene match: 4. The CDR3 is CASSWTGENEAFF. CDR3 coding DNA: TGTGCCAGCAGCTGGACAGGGGAGAATGAAGCTTTCTTT. Combining the CDR3 with reference TRBV11-2 and TRBJ1-1 gives the whole variable domain EAGVAQSPRYKIIEKRQSVAFWCNPISGHATLYWYQQILGQGPKLLIQFQNNGVVDDSQLPKDRFSAERLKGVDSTLKIQPAKLEDSAVYLCASSWTGENEAFFGQGTRLTVV.

This chain joins TRBV28 and TRBJ1-6; D gene unclear. Germline assignment: CDR1 MDHEN and CDR2 SYDVKM. The CDR3 runs 13 residues. V lost 6 bases to trimming and J lost 10 bases, with 13 bases between them. The CDR3 is CASRNPGASPLHF. Written as DNA, the CDR3 is TGTGCCAGCAGGAATCCAGGCGCGTCACCCCTCCACTTT.

This sequence joins TRBV9 and TRBJ2-1, with TRBD2 matching over 10 bases. There are 16 residues in the CDR3. Germline loops: CDR1 SGDLS, CDR2 YYNGEE. V was pared by 3 bases and J by 0 bases, with 3 bases of the junction left unmatched. As DNA, the CDR3 is TGTGCCAGCAGCGCTACTAGCGGGGCCTCCTACAATGAGCAGTTCTTC. The encoded protein is CASSATSGASYNEQFF.

The chain links TRBV29-1 to TRBJ2-3; tentative D call: TRBD1 (6 bases). CDR1 is SQVTM, CDR2 ANQGSEA, per germline. V lost 7 bases and J 1 base, leaving 15 bases between the germline ends. This CDR3 spans 14 amino acids. The CDR3 protein is CSATSSGGTDTQYF. In DNA form, the CDR3 reads TGCAGCGCCACGAGCTCAGGGGGCACAGATACGCAGTATTTT.

The chain carries TRBV28 and TRBJ1-5; 7 bases fit TRBD1. The CDR3 consists of 13 residues. Germline CDR1 and CDR2: MDHEN and SYDVKM. The V segment lost 6 bases and the J segment 9 bases; nucleotides outside the gene matches: 8. The chain's CDR3 is CASRHTGERPQHF. In DNA, the CDR3 is TGTGCCAGCAGACACACAGGGGAGAGGCCCCAGCATTTT.

The gene calls are TRBV2 and TRBJ2-3; TRBD2 matches at 9 bases. The J segment lost 0 bases and the V segment lost 6 bases, leaving 7 bases of the junction unmatched. CDR3 size: 16 residues. The germline V gene has CDR1 SNHLY and CDR2 FYNNEI. DNA for the CDR3: TGTGCCAGCAGCCGACAGCGGGGGGTTAGCACAGATACGCAGTATTTT. Its translation: CASSRQRGVSTDTQYF.

V is TRBV2 and J is TRBJ2-3; 9 bases agree with TRBD2. The CDR3 is made up of 14 amino acids. Germline CDR1 is SNHLY and CDR2 is FYNNEI. V shed 4 bases, J shed 2 bases, and the junction held 1 base outside the gene matches. The CDR3 coding sequence is TGTGCCAGCAGTGCTAGCGGGACCACAGATACGCAGTATTTT. Translating it yields CASSASGTTDTQYF.

The chain has TRBV5-1 and TRBJ1-1; TRBD1 matches 7 bases. Germline-derived CDR1 and CDR2 are SGHRS and YFSETQ. This CDR3 has 13 residues. V lost 0 bases to trimming and J lost 10 bases; unmatched junction nucleotides: 6. CDR3 loop: CASSLVAGGTAFF. CDR3 DNA: TGCGCCAGCAGCTTGGTGGCAGGGGGTACAGCTTTCTTT.

The chain is built from TRBV18 and TRBJ2-3, with 7 bases fitting TRBD2. Losses at the gene ends were 9 bases for V and 4 bases for J; bases not matched to a gene: 7. Germline CDR1 KGHSH, CDR2 LQKENI. The CDR3 sequence is 13 residues long. The CDR3 region is CASVAGFPDTQYF. In DNA, the CDR3 is TGTGCCAGTGTAGCGGGCTTCCCAGATACGCAGTATTTT.

V gene TRBV4-2 combines with J gene TRBJ1-5; D not resolved. Germline CDR1 and CDR2: LGHNA and YNFKEQ. The CDR3 covers 14 residues. The germline V and J ends were trimmed by 1 base and 11 bases, with 15 bases remaining between them. The CDR3 DNA reads as TGTGCCAGCAGCCAAGTCTCTCTTGATCGGGCCCAGCATTTT. It translates to CASSQVSLDRAQHF.

The genes are TRBV11-3 and TRBJ2-3, with 12 bases lining up with TRBD2. CDR3 length equals 16 residues. Germline lookup yields CDR1 SGHNT and CDR2 YENEEA. Germline trimming cut 5 bases from V and 0 bases from J; bases unmatched to any gene: 3. The CDR3 coding sequence is TGTGCCAGCAGCCCAGGGACTAGCGGGAGCACAGATACGCAGTATTTT. Protein sequence: CASSPGTSGSTDTQYF.

CDR3 sequence (DNA): TGTGCCAGCAGCTTTGGGACAGGGGCTAATGAAAAACTGTTTTTT. Translation: CASSFGTGANEKLFF. The V and J genes are TRBV11-2 and TRBJ1-4, with 10 bases lining up with TRBD1. The junction had 1 base not matched to a gene; V was cut back by 3 bases and J by 3 bases. Germline values: CDR1 SGHAT, CDR2 FQNNGV. The CDR3 consists of 15 residues.

In its sample, this clone was seen a few times. The chain combines TRBV25-1 with TRBJ1-3; D uncertain. From germline, CDR1 is MGHDK and CDR2 SYGVNS. V lost 3 bases, J lost 2 bases, and 11 bases lay in between. The CDR3 length is 15 residues. The CDR3 bases are TGTGCCAGCAGTGATGCCCTAGAGGCTGGAAACACCATATATTTT. It yields the protein CASSDALEAGNTIYF.

The chain is built from TRBV19 and TRBJ1-2; D not certain. Trimming removed 0 bases at V and 6 bases at J, with 8 bases between. CDR3 length equals 13 residues. CDR1 LNHDA and CDR2 SQIVND come from the germline V gene (reference sequence). CDR3 loop: CASSIDGSNGYTF. The DNA for the CDR3 is TGTGCCAGTAGTATAGACGGGTCTAATGGCTACACCTTC.

V usage is TRBV19 and J usage is TRBJ1-4; D may be TRBD1 (6 bases). Germline lookup yields CDR1 LNHDA and CDR2 SQIVND (reference sequence). The CDR3 consists of 15 residues. Trimming removed 5 bases from V and 6 bases from J, with 16 bases in between. The CDR3 reads CASSVYREKDEKLFF. As DNA, the CDR3 is TGTGCCAGTAGTGTATACAGGGAAAAGGATGAAAAACTGTTTTTT. Combining the CDR3 with reference TRBV19 and TRBJ1-4 gives the whole variable domain DGGITQSPKYLFRKEGQNVTLSCEQNLNHDAMYWYRQDPGQGLRLIYYSQIVNDFQKGDIAEGYSVSREKKESFPLTVTSAQKNPTAFYLCASSVYREKDEKLFFGSGTQLSVL.